These 3 T cell receptor beta chains came from one sample sequenced in a study of patients and donors after allogeneic stem cell transplantation (dated by TCRdb to 2018 to 2020). The receptor library was made with RT-PCR. Sequencing instrument: NextSeq 550. TCRdb took the public reads, trimmed them with fastp at Q25, ran MiXCR for clone calling and kept in-frame beta chains. Each record represents a unique CDR3 protein, reported with the most common genes and DNA among its rows. Recorded for this sample are about 960,000 distinct CDR3 sequences; 18% of them occurred a single time. The ten largest clones capture about 6% of the sample. The sample was blood, either unsorted or a sorted T cell fraction (not recorded which). Receptor source: a human donor who was either an allogeneic HSCT recipient or a stem cell or donor lymphocyte infusion donor (not recorded which). It is not recorded whose cells these are; they may come from a transplant donor.

The chain carries TRBV11-2 and TRBJ1-1, with 8 bases identical to TRBD1. Unmatched junction bases numbered 21, after V lost 6 bases and J lost 6 bases. The germline CDR1 and CDR2 sequences are SGHAT and FQNNGV. This CDR3 spans 18 amino acids. The CDR3 sequence is CASSLPLKGRGRRSEAFF. The CDR3 DNA follows: TGTGCCAGCAGTCTACCACTAAAGGGCAGGGGGCGCAGGTCTGAAGCTTTCTTT.

This clonotype has only a few counts. The rearrangement uses TRBV12-3 or TRBV12-4 and TRBJ2-7; 10 bases match TRBD2. This CDR3 is 13 amino acids long. The V and J ends lost 7 bases and 0 bases, in that order; junction bases with no gene match: 0. In DNA form, the CDR3 reads TGTGCCAGCACTAGCGGGAGCTCCTACGAGCAGTACTTC. Its translation is CASTSGSSYEQYF.

The chain is built from TRBV20-1 and TRBJ2-5, with 12 positions matching TRBD2. The CDR3 is 14 residues long. Germline V gene data show CDR1 as DFQATT and CDR2 as SNEGSKA (reference sequence). J lost 5 bases, V lost 7 bases, and 8 bases had no gene match. CDR3 in amino acids: CSGRTSGMEETQYF. The CDR3 DNA follows: TGCAGTGGTAGGACTAGCGGGATGGAGGAGACCCAGTACTTC.